This is a list of T cell receptor beta chains from one sample in a study of cytomegalovirus exposure and HLA in healthy donors. TCRdb keeps only in-frame clones here, not all; method: immunoSEQ multiplex PCR. The sample consists of about 160,000 clones, about 80% of them appearing once. Sequencing input: PBMCs. The receptors shown here come from a young man in good health and CMV-seronegative. The CDR3 runs from the conserved cysteine through the conserved F or W. Fields, in order: D gene, J gene, V gene, clone size, CDR3 protein, CDR3 DNA. D genes are given only for firm matches. The size of a clone is reported for some rows only, either as once, few or many, or as a class for expanded clones.

TRBD1	TRBJ2-1	TRBV29-1	NA	CSVEPRDRGYNEQFF	TGCAGCGTTGAACCCCGGGACAGGGGCTACAATGAGCAGTTCTTC
NA	TRBJ2-7	TRBV11-3	NA	CASSRKGEDYEQYF	TGTGCCAGCAGCCGTAAAGGAGAGGACTACGAGCAGTACTTC
NA	TRBJ2-7	TRBV7-9	NA	CASSPPRSPYEQYF	TGTGCCAGCAGCCCTCCGCGGTCCCCCTACGAGCAGTACTTC
NA	TRBJ1-3	TRBV28	few	CASSLEAQNTIYF	TGTGCCAGCAGTTTGGAGGCCCAAAACACCATATATTTT
TRBD1	TRBJ1-3	TRBV9	few	CASSVGRGTAAGNTIYF	TGTGCCAGCAGCGTAGGCAGAGGGACAGCGGCGGGAAACACCATATATTTT
NA	TRBJ1-5	TRBV5-1	NA	CASSFSADSNQPQHF	TGCGCCAGCAGCTTTAGCGCCGATAGCAATCAGCCCCAGCATTTT
TRBD1	TRBJ2-5	TRBV30	NA	CAWRGTGRETQYF	TGTGCCTGGAGAGGGACAGGGAGGGAGACCCAGTACTTC
NA	TRBJ2-2	TRBV6-5	few	CASAQRRGTGELFF	TGTGCCAGCGCCCAACGGCGGGGCACCGGGGAGCTGTTTTTT
NA	TRBJ2-3	TRBV9	once	CASSVASGLDLDAQYF	TGTGCCAGCAGCGTAGCAAGCGGGCTAGACTTAGATGCGCAGTATTTT
NA	TRBJ2-2	TRBV10-2	NA	CASTLARQANTGELFF	TGCGCCAGCACCTTGGCACGACAGGCGAACACCGGGGAGCTGTTTTTT
NA	TRBJ2-5	TRBV7-2	NA	CASSSQETQYF	TGTGCCAGCAGCTCACAAGAGACCCAGTACTTC
TRBD2	TRBJ2-2	TRBV28	few	CASSVSGSGGELFF	TGTGCCAGCAGCGTTAGCGGGAGTGGCGGGGAGCTGTTTTTT
TRBD2	TRBJ2-5	TRBV2	few	CASRVGFPGTSEETQYF	TGTGCCAGCAGGGTGGGCTTTCCCGGGACTAGTGAAGAGACCCAGTACTTC
NA	TRBJ2-7	TRBV30	once	CAWTDSGYEQYF	TGTGCCTGGACGGACAGTGGGTACGAGCAGTACTTC
NA	TRBJ2-7	TRBV7-2	NA	CASSLDQGAYEQYF	TGTGCCAGCAGCTTAGACCAAGGGGCCTACGAGCAGTACTTC
NA	TRBJ1-1	TRBV9	NA	CASSVVSRTDTEAFF	TGTGCCAGCAGCGTAGTTAGTAGGACAGACACTGAAGCTTTCTTT
NA	TRBJ1-2	TRBV2	NA	CASSVSGEWNGYTF	TGTGCCAGCAGTGTGTCAGGGGAATGGAATGGCTACACCTTC
TRBD1	TRBJ2-1	TRBV15	few	CATSSGTGAYNEQFF	TGTGCCACCAGCTCCGGGACAGGGGCCTACAATGAGCAGTTCTTC
NA	TRBJ1-2	TRBV6-5	once	CASTRDTQGYGYTF	TGTGCCAGCACCCGGGACACCCAGGGGTATGGCTACACCTTC
TRBD2	TRBJ2-3	TRBV7-9	NA	CASSLGSGRSEYF	TGTGCCAGCAGCCTCGGTAGCGGGAGAAGTGAGTATTTT
NA	TRBJ1-3	TRBV5-1	NA	CASSLAGPGNTIYF	TGCGCCAGCAGTCTAGCCGGGCCTGGAAACACCATATATTTT
NA	TRBJ1-5	TRBV7-9	few	CASSLGGQRQPQHF	TGTGCCAGCAGCTTAGGAGGACAGAGGCAGCCCCAGCATTTT
TRBD2	TRBJ2-1	TRBV6-6	NA	CASKTGGGRDNEQFF	TGTGCCAGCAAAACCGGGGGCGGGAGGGACAATGAGCAGTTCTTC
TRBD2	TRBJ2-7	TRBV13	NA	CASSSAGGAAPEQYF	TGTGCCAGCAGCTCAGCCGGGGGGGCCGCTCCCGAGCAGTACTTC
NA	TRBJ2-7	TRBV7-2	few	CASSLVAALSYEQYF	TGTGCCAGCAGCTTAGTTGCGGCCCTCTCCTACGAGCAGTACTTC
TRBD1	TRBJ2-1	TRBV7-9	NA	CASSLRAGGLSYNEQFF	TGTGCCAGCAGCTTAAGGGCAGGGGGCCTCTCCTACAATGAGCAGTTCTTC
TRBD2	TRBJ2-1	TRBV4-1	NA	CASSQGAGGPNEQFF	TGCGCCAGCAGCCAAGGAGCGGGAGGGCCCAATGAGCAGTTCTTC
NA	TRBJ2-7	TRBV7-9	NA	CASSPSGDEQYF	TGTGCCAGCAGCCCTTCAGGGGACGAGCAGTACTTC
NA	TRBJ2-4	TRBV11-3	NA	CASSPGGSDIQYF	TGTGCCAGCAGCCCGGGGGGCAGCGACATTCAGTACTTC
NA	TRBJ1-5	TRBV27	NA	CASNTGTKLGNQPQHF	TGTGCCAGCAACACCGGGACAAAGTTAGGCAATCAGCCCCAGCATTTT
NA	TRBJ2-7	TRBV14	NA	CASSHPQGSPRPNYEQYF	TGTGCCAGCAGCCACCCACAGGGTAGTCCCCGACCAAACTACGAGCAGTACTTC
NA	TRBJ1-5	TRBV30	NA	CAWREGNQPQHF	TGTGCCTGGAGAGAGGGCAATCAGCCCCAGCATTTT
NA	TRBJ1-3	TRBV5-1	NA	CASSPDIRSGNTIYF	TGCGCCAGCAGCCCGGACATCCGCTCTGGAAACACCATATATTTT
TRBD1	TRBJ1-6	TRBV10-3	few	CAISELYPGQGGNNSPLHF	TGTGCCATCAGTGAGTTATATCCGGGACAGGGAGGGAATAATTCACCCCTCCACTTT
TRBD1	TRBJ2-1	TRBV28	NA	CAGSPAGTGYNEQFF	TGTGCCGGAAGCCCGGCCGGGACAGGGTACAATGAGCAGTTCTTC
NA	TRBJ1-2	TRBV11-1	NA	CASSLARGGDGYTF	TGTGCCAGCAGCTTAGCTCGGGGGGGAGACGGCTACACCTTC
TRBD1	TRBJ1-1	TRBV7-2	NA	CASSFYRGLENTEAFF	TGTGCCAGCAGCTTTTACAGGGGGCTGGAGAACACTGAAGCTTTCTTT
TRBD1	TRBJ2-7	TRBV15	few	CATSKERGTGSYEQYF	TGTGCCACCAGCAAAGAGCGCGGGACAGGCTCCTACGAGCAGTACTTC
NA	TRBJ2-1	TRBV6-1	NA	CASSDWLPGLYNYNEQFF	TGTGCCAGCAGTGATTGGCTCCCGGGACTCTATAACTACAATGAGCAGTTCTTC
TRBD1	TRBJ1-6	TRBV6-5	NA	CASSPGQPINSPLHF	TGTGCCAGCAGCCCGGGACAGCCGATTAATTCACCCCTCCACTTT
TRBD1	TRBJ2-6	TRBV7-2	NA	CASSVHSTGWSSGANVLTF	TGTGCCAGCAGCGTGCATTCGACAGGGTGGAGCTCTGGGGCCAACGTCCTGACTTTC
NA	TRBJ2-1	TRBV11-1	NA	CASSSDSYNEQFF	TGTGCCAGCAGCTCTGACAGCTACAATGAGCAGTTCTTC
NA	TRBJ1-2	TRBV30	NA	CALTGPTGANYGYTF	TGTGCCCTTACGGGTCCCACGGGAGCTAACTATGGCTACACCTTC
TRBD2	TRBJ2-1	TRBV6-5	NA	CASRREGDNEQFF	TGTGCCAGCAGGCGGGAGGGGGACAATGAGCAGTTCTTC
NA	TRBJ2-3	TRBV4-1	NA	CASSPGDRTDTQYF	TGCGCCAGCAGCCCAGGGGACCGCACAGATACGCAGTATTTT
TRBD2	TRBJ2-7	TRBV7-2	NA	CASKLAGGPRGEQYF	TGTGCCAGCAAGCTAGCGGGAGGGCCTAGGGGCGAGCAGTACTTC
NA	TRBJ2-7	TRBV28	few	CASSPRQYEQYF	TGTGCCAGCAGCCCAAGACAATACGAGCAGTACTTC
NA	TRBJ2-2	TRBV12-5	NA	CASGLTDTGELFF	TGTGCTAGTGGTTTGACAGACACCGGGGAGCTGTTTTTT
NA	TRBJ2-7	TRBV5-4	NA	CASSPGNRANYEQYF	TGTGCCAGCAGCCCTGGGAACAGGGCGAACTACGAGCAGTACTTC
NA	TRBJ1-5	TRBV15	NA	CATSRDNGNQPQRF	TGTGCCACCAGCAGAGATAACGGAAATCAGCCCCAGCGTTTT
TRBD1	TRBJ1-6	TRBV30	NA	CAWSAGGYNSPLHF	TGTGCCTGGAGTGCAGGGGGCTATAATTCACCCCTCCACTTT
TRBD1	TRBJ1-1	TRBV28	NA	CASRRQGGWTEAFF	TGTGCCAGCAGAAGACAGGGTGGGTGGACTGAAGCTTTCTTT
NA	TRBJ1-6	TRBV18	few	CASSPAGDNSPLHF	TGTGCCAGCTCACCGGCAGGGGATAATTCACCCCTCCACTTT
TRBD2	TRBJ2-1	TRBV19	NA	CASSGTSGRREYNEQFF	TGTGCCAGTAGTGGGACTAGCGGGAGACGCGAATACAATGAGCAGTTCTTC
NA	TRBJ2-3	TRBV6-6	few	CASSSLPDTQYF	TGTGCCAGCAGCTCCCTCCCAGATACGCAGTATTTT
NA	TRBJ1-2	TRBV30	NA	CAEGRIDGYTF	TGTGCCGAGGGTCGAATCGATGGCTACACCTTC
NA	TRBJ2-1	TRBV13	NA	CASSRASVYNEQFF	TGTGCCAGCAGTCGTGCTAGCGTCTACAATGAGCAGTTCTTC
NA	TRBJ2-5	TRBV5-1	NA	CASSFTSRGETQYF	TGCGCCAGCAGCTTTACAAGTCGGGGAGAGACCCAGTACTTC
NA	TRBJ1-1	TRBV6-5	NA	CASSFLRNTEAFF	TGTGCCAGCAGTTTTCTTAGGAACACTGAAGCTTTCTTT